This T cell receptor (beta chain) comes out of a study of neurological immune-mediated disorders. Findings and limits, study-wide: There were no CDR3 amino acid sequences shared by expanded clones across subjects, a result suggesting private repertoires in all groups.

Trimming took 1 base from V and 2 from J, leaving 9 bases between them. Germline-derived CDR1 and CDR2 are MDHEN and SYDVKM. This CDR3 is 14 amino acids long. Remarks on this clonotype: Its antigen is still unknown.

TCRdb fed the 5' RACE reads into MiXCR, producing one record per CDR3 protein. The data show around 40,000 distinct CDR3 sequences, with about an eighth seen just once and over 0.95% held by the top ten. The chain uses TRBV28 and TRBJ2-7; weak D call: TRBD1 (5 bases). The TCR was taken from a female donor in good health. What was sequenced was PBMCs. The CDR3 region has the DNA TGTGCCAGCAGTTTATCCGCAGGGACCTACGAGCAGTACTTC. Translation gives CASSLSAGTYEQYF. Supplemented by reference TRBV28 and TRBJ2-7, the full variable domain reads DVKVTQSSRYLVKRTGEKVFLECVQDMDHENMFWYRQDPGLGLRLIYFSYDVKMKEKGDIPEGYSVSREKKERFSLILESASTNQTSMYLCASSLSAGTYEQYFGPGTRLTVT.